This T cell receptor (beta chain) was sequenced for a study of cytomegalovirus exposure and HLA in healthy donors. In regard to this clone: The antigen remains unidentified.

Study-wide results and limits: Reportedly, fewer N-insertions than the approximately 650-donor mean appeared in an Asian-associated ancestry cluster in a later analysis. Cytomegalovirus association was assigned to about 150 TCR beta chains. When presence/absence was analysed, sequencing depth was taken to be roughly uniform across donors. Both high specificity and high sensitivity reportedly marked the classifier's diagnosis of cytomegalovirus status.

The CDR3 is 15 residues long. CDR1 and CDR2 (germline): LNHDA, SQIVND (reference sequence). Between the trimmed V and J ends, which lost 3 bases and 4 bases, there was a span of 13 bases. PCR employed 60 Vbeta and 13 Jbeta primers. Sequenced by immunoSEQ multiplex PCR; TCRdb stores in-frame clones only, minus some. The sample contains over 150,000 clones, 70% to 80% of which appear only once. J is TRBJ2-1 and V is TRBV19, with a weak D call TRBD2 (5 bases). Sample: PBMCs. This clonotype was sampled from a male donor in good health and CMV-seronegative. DNA of the CDR3: TGTGCCAGTAGTATTATATCGGGCGGGTACAATGAGCAGTTCTTC. It translates to CASSIISGGYNEQFF.